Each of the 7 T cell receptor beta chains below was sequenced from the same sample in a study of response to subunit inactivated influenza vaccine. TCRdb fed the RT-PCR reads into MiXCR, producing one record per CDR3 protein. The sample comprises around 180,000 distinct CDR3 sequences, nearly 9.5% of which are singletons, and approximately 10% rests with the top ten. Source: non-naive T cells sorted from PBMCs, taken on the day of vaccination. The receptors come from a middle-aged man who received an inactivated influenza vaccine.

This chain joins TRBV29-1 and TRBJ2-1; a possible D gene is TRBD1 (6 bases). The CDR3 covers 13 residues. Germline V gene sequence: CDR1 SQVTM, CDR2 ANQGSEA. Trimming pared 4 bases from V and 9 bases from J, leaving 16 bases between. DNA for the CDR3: TGCAGCGTTGGGGCAGGGGATCGCGGTGAGCAGTTCTTC. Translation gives CSVGAGDRGEQFF.

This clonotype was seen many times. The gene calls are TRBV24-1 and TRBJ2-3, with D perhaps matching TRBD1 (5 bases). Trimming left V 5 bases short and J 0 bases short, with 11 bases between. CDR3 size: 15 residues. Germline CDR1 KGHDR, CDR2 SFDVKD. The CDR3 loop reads CATSGRQISTDTQYF. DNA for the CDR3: TGTGCCACCAGTGGCCGACAGATTAGCACAGATACGCAGTATTTT.

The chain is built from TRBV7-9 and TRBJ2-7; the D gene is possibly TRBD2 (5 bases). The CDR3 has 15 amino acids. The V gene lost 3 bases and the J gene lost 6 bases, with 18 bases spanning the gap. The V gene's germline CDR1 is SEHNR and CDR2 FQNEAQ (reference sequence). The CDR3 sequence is CASSFFGIWTGEQYF. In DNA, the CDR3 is TGTGCCAGCAGCTTTTTCGGGATATGGACTGGCGAGCAGTACTTC.

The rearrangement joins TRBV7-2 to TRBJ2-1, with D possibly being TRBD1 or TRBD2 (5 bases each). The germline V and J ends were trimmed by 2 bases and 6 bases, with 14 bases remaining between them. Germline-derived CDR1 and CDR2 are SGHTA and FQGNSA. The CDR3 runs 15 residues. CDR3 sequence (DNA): TGTGCCAGCAGCTTACGGGGCGGCCGAACCAATGAGCAGTTCTTC. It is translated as CASSLRGGRTNEQFF.

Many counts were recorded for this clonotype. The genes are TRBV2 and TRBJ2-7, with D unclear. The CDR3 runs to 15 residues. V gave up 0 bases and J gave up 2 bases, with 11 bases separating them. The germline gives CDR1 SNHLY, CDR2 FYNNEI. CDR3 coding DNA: TGTGCCAGCAGTGAAGCTGCCCTGCTGACCTACGAGCAGTACTTC. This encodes CASSEAALLTYEQYF.

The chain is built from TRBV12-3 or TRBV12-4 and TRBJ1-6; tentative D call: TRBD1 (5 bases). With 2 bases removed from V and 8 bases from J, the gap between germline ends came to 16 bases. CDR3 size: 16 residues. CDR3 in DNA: TGTGCCAGCAGTTTATCCACGGCAGGGAGATATTCACCCCTCCACTTT. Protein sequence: CASSLSTAGRYSPLHF.

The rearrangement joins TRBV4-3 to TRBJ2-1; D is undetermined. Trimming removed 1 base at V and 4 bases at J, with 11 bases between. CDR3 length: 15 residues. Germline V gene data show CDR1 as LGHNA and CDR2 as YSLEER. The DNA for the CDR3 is TGCGCCAGCAGCCAAGCGGTCGCACAGTACAATGAGCAGTTCTTC. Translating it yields CASSQAVAQYNEQFF.